The clone carrying this T cell receptor beta chain was observed a handful of times. Its target is not known. The TCR beta cDNA libraries carried unique molecular identifiers. TCRdb reanalysed the PCR reads using MiXCR and keeps one entry per CDR3 protein. The sample carries about 540,000 distinct CDR3 sequences, roughly 34% recorded once. The data stem from a study of post-analysis software for immune sequencing data. Germline values: CDR1 DFQATT, CDR2 SNEGSKA (reference sequence). The CDR3 runs to 18 residues. V shed 2 bases and J 2 bases; nucleotides not matched to a gene: 14. General observations from the study: Five or six TRBV segments were more frequent in patients than controls; TRBV5-6, TRBV5-1 and TRBV20-1 belonged to this group. Among multiple sclerosis patients, normalized Chao1 diversity was significantly below that of controls.

Sequences were obtained from blood. V usage is TRBV20-1 and J usage is TRBJ2-3, with TRBD1 identical over 9 bases. This TCR was sampled from a girl aged 2-17 years with multiple sclerosis. For the CDR3, the DNA is TGCAGTGCTAGACCTTCGGGACAGGGCTACATTTCCACAGATACGCAGTATTTT. This gives the protein CSARPSGQGYISTDTQYF.